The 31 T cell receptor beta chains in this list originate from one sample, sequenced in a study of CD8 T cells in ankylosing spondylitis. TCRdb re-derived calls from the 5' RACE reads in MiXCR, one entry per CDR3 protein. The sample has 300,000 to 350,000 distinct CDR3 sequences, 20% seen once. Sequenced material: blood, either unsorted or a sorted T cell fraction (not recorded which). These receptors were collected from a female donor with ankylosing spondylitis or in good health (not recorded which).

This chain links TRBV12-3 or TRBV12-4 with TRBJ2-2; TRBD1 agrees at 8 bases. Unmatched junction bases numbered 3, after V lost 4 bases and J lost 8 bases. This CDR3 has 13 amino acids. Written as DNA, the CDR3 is TGTGCCAGCAGTTCAGGGGGCAGGGGGGAGCTGTTTTTT. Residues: CASSSGGRGELFF.

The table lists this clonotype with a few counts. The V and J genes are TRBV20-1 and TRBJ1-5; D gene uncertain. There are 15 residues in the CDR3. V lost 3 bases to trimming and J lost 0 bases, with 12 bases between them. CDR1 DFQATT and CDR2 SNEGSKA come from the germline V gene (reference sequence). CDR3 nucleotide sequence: TGCAGTGCTAGGGCAGGCGACTATAGCAATCAGCCCCAGCATTTT. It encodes CSARAGDYSNQPQHF.

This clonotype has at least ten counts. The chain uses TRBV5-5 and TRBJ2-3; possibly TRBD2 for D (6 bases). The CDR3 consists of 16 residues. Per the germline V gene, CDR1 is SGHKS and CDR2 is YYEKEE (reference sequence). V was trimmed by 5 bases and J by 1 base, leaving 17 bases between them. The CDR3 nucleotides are TGTGCCAGCAGACCGGCGGGGCGGAAACGCACAGATACGCAGTATTTT. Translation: CASRPAGRKRTDTQYF.

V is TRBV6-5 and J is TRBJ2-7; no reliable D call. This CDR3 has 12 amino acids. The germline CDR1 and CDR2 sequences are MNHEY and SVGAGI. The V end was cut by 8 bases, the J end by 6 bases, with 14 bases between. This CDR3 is CASSKGTGEQYF. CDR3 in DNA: TGTGCCAGCTCCAAGGGAACGGGCGAGCAGTACTTC.

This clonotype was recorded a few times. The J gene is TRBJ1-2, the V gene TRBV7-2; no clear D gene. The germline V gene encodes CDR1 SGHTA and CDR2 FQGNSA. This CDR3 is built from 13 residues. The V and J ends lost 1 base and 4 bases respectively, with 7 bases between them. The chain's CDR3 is CASSLGVVYGYTF. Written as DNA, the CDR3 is TGTGCCAGCAGCTTAGGGGTCGTCTATGGCTACACCTTC.

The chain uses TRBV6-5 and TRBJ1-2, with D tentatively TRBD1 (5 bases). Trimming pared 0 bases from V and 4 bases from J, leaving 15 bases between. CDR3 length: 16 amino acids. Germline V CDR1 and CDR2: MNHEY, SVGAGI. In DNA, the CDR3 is TGTGCCAGCAGTTACTCGAAAGCCAGGAGGGGCTATGGCTACACCTTC. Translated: CASSYSKARRGYGYTF.

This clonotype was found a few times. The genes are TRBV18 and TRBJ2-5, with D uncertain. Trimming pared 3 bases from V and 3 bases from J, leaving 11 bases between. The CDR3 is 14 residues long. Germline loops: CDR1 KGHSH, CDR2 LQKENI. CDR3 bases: TGTGCCAGCTCACCCGGGCACGAGAAAGAGACCCAGTACTTC. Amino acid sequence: CASSPGHEKETQYF.

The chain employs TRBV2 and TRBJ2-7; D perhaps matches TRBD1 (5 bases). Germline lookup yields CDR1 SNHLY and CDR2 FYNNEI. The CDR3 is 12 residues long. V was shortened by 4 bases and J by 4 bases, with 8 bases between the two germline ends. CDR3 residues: CASSGTFYEQYF. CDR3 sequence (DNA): TGTGCCAGCAGTGGGACATTTTACGAGCAGTACTTC.

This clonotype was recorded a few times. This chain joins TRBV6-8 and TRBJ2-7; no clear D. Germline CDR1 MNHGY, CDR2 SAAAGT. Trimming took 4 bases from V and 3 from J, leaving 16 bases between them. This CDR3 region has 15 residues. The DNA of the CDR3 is TGTGCCAGCAGTTTCACGACTCAACTGGTCTACGAGCAGTACTTC. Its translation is CASSFTTQLVYEQYF.

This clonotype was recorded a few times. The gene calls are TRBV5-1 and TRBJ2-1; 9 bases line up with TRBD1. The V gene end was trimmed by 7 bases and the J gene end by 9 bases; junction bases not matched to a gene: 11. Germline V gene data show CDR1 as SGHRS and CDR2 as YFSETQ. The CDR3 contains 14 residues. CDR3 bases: TGCGCCAGCGATGCGGCAGGGGGACAGGGTGAGCAGTTCTTC. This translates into CASDAAGGQGEQFF.

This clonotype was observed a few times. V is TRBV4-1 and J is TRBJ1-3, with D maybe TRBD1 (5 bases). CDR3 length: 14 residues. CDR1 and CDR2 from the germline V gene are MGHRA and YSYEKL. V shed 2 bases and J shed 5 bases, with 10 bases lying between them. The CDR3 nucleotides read TGCGCCAGCAGCCAAATTCGACAGAGAAACACCATATATTTT. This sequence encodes CASSQIRQRNTIYF.

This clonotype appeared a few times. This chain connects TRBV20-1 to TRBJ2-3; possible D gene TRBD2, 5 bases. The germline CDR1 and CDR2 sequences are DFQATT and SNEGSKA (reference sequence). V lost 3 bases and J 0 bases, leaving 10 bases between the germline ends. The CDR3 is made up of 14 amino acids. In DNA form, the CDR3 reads TGCAGTGCTAGGGACTCCTCAAGCACAGATACGCAGTATTTT. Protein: CSARDSSSTDTQYF.

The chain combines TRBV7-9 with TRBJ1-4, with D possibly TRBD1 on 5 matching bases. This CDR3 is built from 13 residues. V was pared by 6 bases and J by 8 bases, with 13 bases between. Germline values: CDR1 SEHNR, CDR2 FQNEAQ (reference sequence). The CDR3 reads CASRGQGEEKLFF. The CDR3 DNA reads TGTGCCAGCAGAGGGCAGGGAGAGGAAAAACTGTTTTTT.

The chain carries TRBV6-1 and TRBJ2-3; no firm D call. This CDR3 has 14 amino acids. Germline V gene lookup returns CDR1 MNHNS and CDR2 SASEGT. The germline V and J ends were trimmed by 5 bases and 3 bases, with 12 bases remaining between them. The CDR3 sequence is CASSRELNTDTQYF. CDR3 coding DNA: TGTGCCAGCAGTCGAGAGCTTAATACAGATACGCAGTATTTT.

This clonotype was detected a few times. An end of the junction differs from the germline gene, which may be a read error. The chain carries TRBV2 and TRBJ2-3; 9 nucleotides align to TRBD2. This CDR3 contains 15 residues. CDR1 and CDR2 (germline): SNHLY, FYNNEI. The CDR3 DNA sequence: TGTGCCAGCAGTCAAGCGGGAGGTGGGACAGATACGCAGTATTTT. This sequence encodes CASSQAGGGTDTQYF.

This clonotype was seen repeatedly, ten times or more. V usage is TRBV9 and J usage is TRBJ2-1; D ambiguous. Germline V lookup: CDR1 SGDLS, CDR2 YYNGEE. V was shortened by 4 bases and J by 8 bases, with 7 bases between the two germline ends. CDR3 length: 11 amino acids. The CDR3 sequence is CASSSFDEQFF. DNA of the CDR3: TGTGCCAGCAGCTCTTTTGATGAGCAGTTCTTC.

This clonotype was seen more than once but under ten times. This CDR3 reads CASSQEPGGGKETQYF. The CDR3 DNA sequence: TGCGCCAGCAGCCAAGAACCGGGGGGCGGGAAAGAGACCCAGTACTTC. This chain joins TRBV4-3 and TRBJ2-5, with D maybe TRBD2 (7 bases). The CDR3 length is 16 residues. Germline V gene lookup returns CDR1 LGHNA and CDR2 YSLEER. The V gene lost 0 bases and the J gene lost 3 bases, with 14 bases spanning the gap.

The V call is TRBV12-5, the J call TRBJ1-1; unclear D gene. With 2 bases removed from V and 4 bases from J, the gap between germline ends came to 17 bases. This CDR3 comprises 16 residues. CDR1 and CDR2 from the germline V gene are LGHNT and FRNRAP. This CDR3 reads CASGLPPGAWGTEAFF. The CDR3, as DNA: TGTGCTAGTGGTTTGCCACCGGGAGCCTGGGGCACTGAAGCTTTCTTT.

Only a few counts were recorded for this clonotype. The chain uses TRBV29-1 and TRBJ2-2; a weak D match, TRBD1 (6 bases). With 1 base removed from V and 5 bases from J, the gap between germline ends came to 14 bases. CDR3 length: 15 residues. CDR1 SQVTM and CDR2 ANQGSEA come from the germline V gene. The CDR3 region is CSVEGPRGRTGELFF. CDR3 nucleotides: TGCAGCGTTGAAGGCCCCAGGGGTCGGACCGGGGAGCTGTTTTTT.

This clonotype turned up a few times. The CDR3 sequence is CSARDGDTGSGNTIYF. DNA of the CDR3: TGCAGTGCTAGAGATGGCGATACAGGCTCTGGAAACACCATATATTTT. This chain uses TRBV20-1 with TRBJ1-3; D may be TRBD1 (5 bases). There are 16 residues in the CDR3. Looked up from germline, CDR1 is DFQATT and CDR2 is SNEGSKA (reference sequence). The V end lost 0 bases, the J end lost 0 bases, and 12 bases lay between the germline ends.

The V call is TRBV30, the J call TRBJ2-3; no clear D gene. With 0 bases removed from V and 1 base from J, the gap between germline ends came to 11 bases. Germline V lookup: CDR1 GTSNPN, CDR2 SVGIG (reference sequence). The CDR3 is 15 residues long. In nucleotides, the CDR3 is TGTGCCTGGAGTGTAAACCGAAGGGGCACAGATACGCAGTATTTT. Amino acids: CAWSVNRRGTDTQYF.

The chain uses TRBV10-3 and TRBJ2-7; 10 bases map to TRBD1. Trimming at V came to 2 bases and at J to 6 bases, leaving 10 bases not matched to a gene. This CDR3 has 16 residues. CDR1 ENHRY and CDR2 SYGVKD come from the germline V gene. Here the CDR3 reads CAISERDRGNFGEQYF. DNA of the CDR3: TGTGCCATCAGTGAGAGGGACAGGGGTAATTTTGGCGAGCAGTACTTC.

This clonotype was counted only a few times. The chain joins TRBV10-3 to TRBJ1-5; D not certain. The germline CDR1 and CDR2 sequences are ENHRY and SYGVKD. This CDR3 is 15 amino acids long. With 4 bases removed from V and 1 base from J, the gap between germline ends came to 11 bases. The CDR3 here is CAISASDASNQPQHF. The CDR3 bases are TGTGCCATCAGTGCCAGCGACGCCAGCAATCAGCCCCAGCATTTT.

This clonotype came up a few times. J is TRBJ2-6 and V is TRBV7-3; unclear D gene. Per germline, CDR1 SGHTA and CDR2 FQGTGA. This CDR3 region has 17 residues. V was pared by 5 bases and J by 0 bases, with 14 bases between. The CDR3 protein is CASSRGGKTSGANVLTF. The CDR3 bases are TGTGCCAGCAGCAGAGGCGGCAAGACCTCTGGGGCCAACGTCCTGACTTTC.

The CDR3 nucleotides are TGTGCCAGCAGTTGGAGGGCGGGGGACGAGCAGTACTTC. This translates into CASSWRAGDEQYF. This chain connects TRBV12-3 or TRBV12-4 to TRBJ2-7, with TRBD2 matching over 7 bases. V gave up 4 bases and J gave up 5 bases; unmatched junction bases: 5. The CDR3 consists of 13 residues.

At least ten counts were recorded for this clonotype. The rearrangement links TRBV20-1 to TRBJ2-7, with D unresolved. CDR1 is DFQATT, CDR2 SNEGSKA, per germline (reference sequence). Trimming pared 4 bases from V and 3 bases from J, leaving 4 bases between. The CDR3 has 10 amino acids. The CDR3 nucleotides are TGCAGTGCTAACCTCTACGAGCAGTACTTC. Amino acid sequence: CSANLYEQYF.

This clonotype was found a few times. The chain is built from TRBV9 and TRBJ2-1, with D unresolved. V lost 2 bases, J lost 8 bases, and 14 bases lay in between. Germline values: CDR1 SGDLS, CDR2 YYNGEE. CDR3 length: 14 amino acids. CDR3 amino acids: CASSVARVEDEQFF. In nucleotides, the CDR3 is TGTGCCAGCAGCGTGGCTAGAGTAGAGGATGAGCAGTTCTTC.

CDR3 sequence: CSGGGQSLEAFF. The CDR3 DNA reads as TGCAGCGGGGGGGGACAGTCCCTTGAAGCTTTCTTT. The chain carries TRBV29-1 and TRBJ1-1; the match to TRBD1 covers 7 bases. The CDR3 is 12 residues long. J gave up 7 bases and V 7 bases, and 9 bases lay outside the gene matches. The germline V gene encodes CDR1 SQVTM and CDR2 ANQGSEA. The full variable domain, with the rest looked up from reference TRBV29-1 and TRBJ1-1, is SAVISQKPSRDICQRGTSLTIQCQVDSQVTMMFWYRQQPGQSLTLIATANQGSEATYESGFVIDKFPISRPNLTFSTLTVSNMSPEDSSIYLCSGGGQSLEAFFGQGTRLTVV.

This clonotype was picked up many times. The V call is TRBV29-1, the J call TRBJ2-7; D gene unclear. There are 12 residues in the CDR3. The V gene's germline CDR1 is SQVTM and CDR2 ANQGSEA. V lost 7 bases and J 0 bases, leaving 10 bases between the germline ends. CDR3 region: CSAKTSSYEQYF. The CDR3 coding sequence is TGCAGCGCTAAGACAAGCTCCTACGAGCAGTACTTC.

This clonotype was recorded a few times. As DNA, the CDR3 is TGTGCCAGCAGTTTATTCTTAGGGACAGGGTCGGAGACCCAGTACTTC. As protein: CASSLFLGTGSETQYF. V is TRBV12-3 or TRBV12-4 and J is TRBJ2-5; 9 bases map to TRBD1. The J segment lost 5 bases and the V segment lost 2 bases, leaving 9 bases of the junction unmatched. The CDR3 extends over 16 amino acids.

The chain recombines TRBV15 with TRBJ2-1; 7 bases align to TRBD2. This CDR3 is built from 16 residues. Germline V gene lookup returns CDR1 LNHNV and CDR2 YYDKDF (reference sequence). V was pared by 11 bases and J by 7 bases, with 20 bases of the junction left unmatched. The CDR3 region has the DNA TGTGCCGCGAGCGGGACCTCCCATCTCTCTATTAATGAGCAGTTCTTC. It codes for CAASGTSHLSINEQFF. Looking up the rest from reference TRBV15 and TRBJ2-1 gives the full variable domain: DAMVIQNPRYQVTQFGKPVTLSCSQTLNHNVMYWYQQKSSQAPKLLFHYYDKDFNNEADTPDNFQSRRPNTSFCFLDIRSPGLGDTAMYLCAASGTSHLSINEQFFGPGTRLTVL.